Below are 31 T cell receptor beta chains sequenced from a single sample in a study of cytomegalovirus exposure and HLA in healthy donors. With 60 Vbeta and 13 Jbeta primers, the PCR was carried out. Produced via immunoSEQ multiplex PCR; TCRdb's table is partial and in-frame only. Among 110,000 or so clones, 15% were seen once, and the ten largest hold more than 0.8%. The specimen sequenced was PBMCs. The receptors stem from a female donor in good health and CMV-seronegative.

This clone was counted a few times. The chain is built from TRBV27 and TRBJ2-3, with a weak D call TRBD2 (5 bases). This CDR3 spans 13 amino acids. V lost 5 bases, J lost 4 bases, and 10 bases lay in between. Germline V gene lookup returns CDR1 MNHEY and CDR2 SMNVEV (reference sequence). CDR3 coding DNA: TGTGCCAGCAGTCCCCGAGCGGCAGATACGCAGTATTTT. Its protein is CASSPRAADTQYF.

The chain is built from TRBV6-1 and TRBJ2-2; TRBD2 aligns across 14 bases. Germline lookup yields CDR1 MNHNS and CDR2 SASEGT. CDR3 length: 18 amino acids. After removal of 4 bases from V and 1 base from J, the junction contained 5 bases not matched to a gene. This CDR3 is CASSGTSGGSRNTGELFF. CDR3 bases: TGTGCCAGCAGTGGGACTAGCGGGGGGTCCAGGAACACCGGGGAGCTGTTTTTT.

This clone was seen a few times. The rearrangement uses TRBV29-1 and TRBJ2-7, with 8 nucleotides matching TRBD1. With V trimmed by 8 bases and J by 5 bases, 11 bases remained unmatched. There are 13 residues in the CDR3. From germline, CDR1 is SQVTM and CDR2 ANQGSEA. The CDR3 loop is CSLTTGASNEQYF. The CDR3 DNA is TGCAGCTTGACGACAGGGGCGTCCAACGAGCAGTACTTC.

The CDR3 here is CAWKLHSVNSPLHF. CDR3 nucleotide sequence: TGTGCCTGGAAACTTCATAGCGTAAATTCACCCCTCCACTTT. This chain links TRBV30 with TRBJ1-6; D uncertain. This CDR3 is built from 14 residues. Germline CDR1 is GTSNPN and CDR2 is SVGIG (reference sequence). The V gene lost 4 bases and the J gene lost 7 bases, with 14 bases spanning the gap.

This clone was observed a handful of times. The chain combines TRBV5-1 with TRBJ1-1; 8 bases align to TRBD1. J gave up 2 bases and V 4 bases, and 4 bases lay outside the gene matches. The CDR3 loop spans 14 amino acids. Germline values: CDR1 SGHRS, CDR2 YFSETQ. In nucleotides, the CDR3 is TGCGCCAGCAGCCGGGGACAGGCAAACACTGAAGCTTTCTTT. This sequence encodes CASSRGQANTEAFF.

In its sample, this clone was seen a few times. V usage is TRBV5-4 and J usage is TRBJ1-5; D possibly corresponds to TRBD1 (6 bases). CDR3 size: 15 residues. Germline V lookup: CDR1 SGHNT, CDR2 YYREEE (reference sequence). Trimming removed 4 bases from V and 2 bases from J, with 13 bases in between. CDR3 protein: CASSAGTSGNQPQHF. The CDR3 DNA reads TGTGCCAGCAGCGCAGGGACATCTGGCAATCAGCCCCAGCATTTT. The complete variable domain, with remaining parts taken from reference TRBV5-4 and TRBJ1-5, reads ETGVTQSPTHLIKTRGQQVTLRCSSQSGHNTVSWYQQALGQGPQFIFQYYREEENGRGNFPPRFSGLQFPNYSSELNVNALELDDSALYLCASSAGTSGNQPQHFGDGTRLSIL.

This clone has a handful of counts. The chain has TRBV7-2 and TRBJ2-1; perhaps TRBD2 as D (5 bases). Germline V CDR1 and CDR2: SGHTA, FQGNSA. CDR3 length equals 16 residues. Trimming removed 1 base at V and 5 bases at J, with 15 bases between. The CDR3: CASSLVWRAANNEQFF. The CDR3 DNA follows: TGTGCCAGCAGCTTAGTTTGGCGGGCAGCCAACAATGAGCAGTTCTTC.

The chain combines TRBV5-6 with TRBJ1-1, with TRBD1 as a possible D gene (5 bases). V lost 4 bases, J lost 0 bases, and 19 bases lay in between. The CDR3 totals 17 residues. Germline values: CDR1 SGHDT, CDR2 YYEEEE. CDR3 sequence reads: CASSPLWQGLMNTEAFF. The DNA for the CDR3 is TGTGCCAGCAGCCCCCTCTGGCAGGGCCTAATGAACACTGAAGCTTTCTTT.

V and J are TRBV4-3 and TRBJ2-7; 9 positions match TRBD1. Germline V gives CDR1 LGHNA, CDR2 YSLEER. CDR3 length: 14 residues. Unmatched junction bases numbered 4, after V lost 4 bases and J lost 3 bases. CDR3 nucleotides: TGCGCCAGCAGCCCGGGACAGGGCCGCTACGAGCAGTACTTC. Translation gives CASSPGQGRYEQYF.

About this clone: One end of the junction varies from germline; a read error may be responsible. The CDR3 reads CASSPGRRGNSALHF. Here the CDR3 DNA reads TGTGCCAGCAGCCCCGGTAGGAGGGGAAATTCAGCCCTCCACTTT. The genes are TRBV7-9 and TRBJ1-6; D may be TRBD1 (5 bases). The V gene's germline CDR1 is SEHNR and CDR2 FQNEAQ (reference sequence). CDR3 length: 15 amino acids.

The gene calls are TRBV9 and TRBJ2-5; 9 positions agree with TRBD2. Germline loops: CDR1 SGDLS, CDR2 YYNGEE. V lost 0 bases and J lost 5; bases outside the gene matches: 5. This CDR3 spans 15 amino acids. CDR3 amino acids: CASSVGGGAGETQYF. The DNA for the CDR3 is TGTGCCAGCAGCGTAGGCGGGGGGGCGGGCGAGACCCAGTACTTC.

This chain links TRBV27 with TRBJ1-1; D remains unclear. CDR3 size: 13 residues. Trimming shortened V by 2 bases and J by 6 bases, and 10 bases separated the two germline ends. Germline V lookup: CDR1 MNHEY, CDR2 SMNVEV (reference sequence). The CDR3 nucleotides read TGTGCCAGCAGTTTACTAGGGAGGTCTGAAGCTTTCTTT. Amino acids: CASSLLGRSEAFF.

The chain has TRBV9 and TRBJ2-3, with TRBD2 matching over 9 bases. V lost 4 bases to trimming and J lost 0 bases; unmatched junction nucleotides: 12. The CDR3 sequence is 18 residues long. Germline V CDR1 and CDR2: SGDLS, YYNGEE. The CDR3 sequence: CASSRTAGGISSTDTQYF. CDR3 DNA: TGTGCCAGCAGCAGGACAGCGGGGGGAATCTCTAGCACAGATACGCAGTATTTT.

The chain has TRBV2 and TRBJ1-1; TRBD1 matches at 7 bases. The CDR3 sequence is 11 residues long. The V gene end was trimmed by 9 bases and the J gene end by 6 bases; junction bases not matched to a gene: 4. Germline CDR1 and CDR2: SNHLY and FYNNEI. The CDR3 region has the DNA TGTGCCAGTAGACAGGGCGCTGAAGCTTTCTTT. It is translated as CASRQGAEAFF.

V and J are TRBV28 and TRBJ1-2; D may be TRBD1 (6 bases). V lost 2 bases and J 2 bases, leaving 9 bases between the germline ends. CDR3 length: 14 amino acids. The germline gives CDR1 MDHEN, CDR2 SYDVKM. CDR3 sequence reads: CASSLDRFNYGYTF. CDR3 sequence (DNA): TGTGCCAGCAGTTTAGACAGGTTCAACTATGGCTACACCTTC.

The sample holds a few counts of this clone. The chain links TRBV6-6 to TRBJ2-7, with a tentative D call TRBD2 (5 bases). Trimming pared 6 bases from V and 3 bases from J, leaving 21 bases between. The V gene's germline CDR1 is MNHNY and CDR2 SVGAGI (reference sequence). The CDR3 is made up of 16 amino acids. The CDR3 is CASRPLPAVAGYEQYF. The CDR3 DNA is TGTGCCAGCAGGCCTCTCCCAGCGGTAGCCGGCTACGAGCAGTACTTC.

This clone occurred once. The CDR3 bases are TGTGCCAGCAGCGAATCACCGGGGACAACTAATGAAAAACTGTTTTTT. Protein sequence: CASSESPGTTNEKLFF. V and J are TRBV9 and TRBJ1-4, with D hard to call. Per germline, CDR1 SGDLS and CDR2 YYNGEE. This CDR3 is built from 16 residues. V dropped 3 bases and J dropped 0 bases, with 12 bases sitting between them. Looking up the rest from reference TRBV9 and TRBJ1-4 gives the full variable domain: DSGVTQTPKHLITATGQRVTLRCSPRSGDLSVYWYQQSLDQGLQFLIQYYNGEERAKGNILERFSAQQFPDLHSELNLSSLELGDSALYFCASSESPGTTNEKLFFGSGTQLSVL.

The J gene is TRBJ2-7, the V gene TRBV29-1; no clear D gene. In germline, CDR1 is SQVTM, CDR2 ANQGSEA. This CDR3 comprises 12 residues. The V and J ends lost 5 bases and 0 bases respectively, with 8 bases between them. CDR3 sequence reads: CSVMAVSYEQYF. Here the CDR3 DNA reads TGCAGCGTTATGGCGGTCTCCTACGAGCAGTACTTC.

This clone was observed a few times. CDR3 sequence: CASSEGASTQYF. In DNA, the CDR3 is TGCGCCAGCAGTGAGGGAGCGAGTACGCAGTATTTT. This chain joins TRBV10-2 and TRBJ2-3; no clear D gene. Germline CDR1 reads WSHSY; CDR2 reads SAAADI. This CDR3 has 12 amino acids. V was cut by 2 bases and J by 8 bases, with 8 bases left in between.

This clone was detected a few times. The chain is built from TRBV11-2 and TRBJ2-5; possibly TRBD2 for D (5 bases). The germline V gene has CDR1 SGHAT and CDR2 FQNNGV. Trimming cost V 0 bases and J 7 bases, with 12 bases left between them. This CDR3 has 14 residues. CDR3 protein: CASSLDLAVGTQYF. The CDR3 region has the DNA TGTGCCAGCAGCTTAGACCTAGCCGTCGGGACCCAGTACTTC.

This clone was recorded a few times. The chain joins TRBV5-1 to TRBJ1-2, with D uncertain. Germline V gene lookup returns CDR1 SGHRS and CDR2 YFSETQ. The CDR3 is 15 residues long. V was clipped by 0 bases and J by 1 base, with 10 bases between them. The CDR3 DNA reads TGCGCCAGCAGCTTGGCCGGGTTGGATAACTATGGCTACACCTTC. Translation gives CASSLAGLDNYGYTF.

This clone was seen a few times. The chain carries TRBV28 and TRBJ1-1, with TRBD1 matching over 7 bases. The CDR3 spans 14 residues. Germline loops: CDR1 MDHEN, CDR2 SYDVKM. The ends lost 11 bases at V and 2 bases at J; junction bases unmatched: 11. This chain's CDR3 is CAGRDRAINTEAFF. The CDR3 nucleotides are TGTGCCGGCCGGGACAGAGCCATTAACACTGAAGCTTTCTTT.

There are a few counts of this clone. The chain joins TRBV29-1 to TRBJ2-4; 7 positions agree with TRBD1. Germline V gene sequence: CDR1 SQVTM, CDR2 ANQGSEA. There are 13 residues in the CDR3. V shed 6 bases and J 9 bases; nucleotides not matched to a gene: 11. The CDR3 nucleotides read TGCAGCGTAACCGGCAGGGGGTTGGCCATTCAGTACTTC. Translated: CSVTGRGLAIQYF.

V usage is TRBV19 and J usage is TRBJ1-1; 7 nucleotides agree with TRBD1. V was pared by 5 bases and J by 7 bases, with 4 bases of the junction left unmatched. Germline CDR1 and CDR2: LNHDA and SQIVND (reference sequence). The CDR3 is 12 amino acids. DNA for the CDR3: TGTGCCAGTAGTCCCCGGACAGGTGAAGCTTTCTTT. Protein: CASSPRTGEAFF.

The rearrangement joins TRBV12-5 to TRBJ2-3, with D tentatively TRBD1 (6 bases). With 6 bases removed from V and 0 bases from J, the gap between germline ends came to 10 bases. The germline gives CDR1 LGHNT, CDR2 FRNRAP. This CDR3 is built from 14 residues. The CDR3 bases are TGTGCTAGTGGCCGCGACAGGAGCACAGATACGCAGTATTTT. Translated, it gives CASGRDRSTDTQYF.

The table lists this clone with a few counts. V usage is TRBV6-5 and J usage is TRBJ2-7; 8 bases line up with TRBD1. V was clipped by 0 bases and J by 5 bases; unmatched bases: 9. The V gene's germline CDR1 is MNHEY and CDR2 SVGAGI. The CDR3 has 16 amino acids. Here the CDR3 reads CASSYSPDRVINEQYF. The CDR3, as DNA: TGTGCCAGCAGTTACTCGCCGGACAGGGTAATAAACGAGCAGTACTTC.

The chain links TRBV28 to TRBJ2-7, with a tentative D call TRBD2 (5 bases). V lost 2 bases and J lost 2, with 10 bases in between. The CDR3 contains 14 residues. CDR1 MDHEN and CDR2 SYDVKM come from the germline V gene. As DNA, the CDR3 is TGTGCCAGCAGTTTAGGAGGCACTCCCTACGAGCAGTACTTC. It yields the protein CASSLGGTPYEQYF.

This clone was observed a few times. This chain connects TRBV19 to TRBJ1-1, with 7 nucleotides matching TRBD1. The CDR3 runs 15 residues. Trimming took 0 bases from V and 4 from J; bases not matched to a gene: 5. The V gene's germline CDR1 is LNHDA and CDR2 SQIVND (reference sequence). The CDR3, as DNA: TGTGCCAGTAGTATAGATGGGACAGTAGGCACTGAAGCTTTCTTT. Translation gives CASSIDGTVGTEAFF.

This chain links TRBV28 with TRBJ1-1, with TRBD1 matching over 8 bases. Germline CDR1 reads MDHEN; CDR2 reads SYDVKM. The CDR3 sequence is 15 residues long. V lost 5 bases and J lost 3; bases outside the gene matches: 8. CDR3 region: CASSPPEQGDTEAFF. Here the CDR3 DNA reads TGTGCCAGCAGTCCCCCTGAACAGGGGGACACTGAAGCTTTCTTT.

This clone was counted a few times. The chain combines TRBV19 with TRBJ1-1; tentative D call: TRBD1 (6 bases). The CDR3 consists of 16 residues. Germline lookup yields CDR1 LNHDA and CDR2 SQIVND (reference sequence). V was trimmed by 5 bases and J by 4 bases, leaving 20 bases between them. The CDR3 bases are TGTGCCAGTAGTCAAAGACAGGCGGCCATGGGCACTGAAGCTTTCTTT. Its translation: CASSQRQAAMGTEAFF.

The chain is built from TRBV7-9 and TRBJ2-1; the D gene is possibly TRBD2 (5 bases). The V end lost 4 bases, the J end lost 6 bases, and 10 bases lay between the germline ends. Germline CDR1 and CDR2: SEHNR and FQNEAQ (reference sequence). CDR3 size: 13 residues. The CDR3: CASSWTGRNEQFF. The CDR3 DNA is TGTGCCAGCAGCTGGACTGGGCGCAATGAGCAGTTCTTC.